This T cell receptor (beta chain) is drawn from a study of human T cells and chemical hapten exposure. This clonotype was seen more than once but under ten times. Noted time point: patch test 2, 6 weeks after DPC sensitization. Documented treatment: therapeutic diphenylcyclopropenone sensitization with weekly scalp DPC. The CDR3 consists of 16 residues. Trimming pared 6 bases from V and 2 bases from J, leaving 21 bases between. Germline V gene sequence: CDR1 SGHRS, CDR2 YFSETQ. TCRdb ran MiXCR on the RACE reads and lists one entry per CDR3 protein. The sample holds approximately 350,000 distinct CDR3 sequences; about 6.9% are singletons and the top ten take about 6%.

The receptor was isolated from a woman between 18 and 29 years old with alopecia areata. Some clones in this sample may be carry-over from other donors' samples. Specimen: whole blood, collected in connection with sensitization to the hapten diphenylcyclopropenone (DPC). The rearrangement joins TRBV5-1 to TRBJ2-7; maybe TRBD2 (6 bases). The CDR3 loop is CASKEGAGGFTYEQYF. The CDR3 DNA reads as TGCGCCAGCAAAGAGGGCGCTGGGGGGTTTACCTACGAGCAGTACTTC.